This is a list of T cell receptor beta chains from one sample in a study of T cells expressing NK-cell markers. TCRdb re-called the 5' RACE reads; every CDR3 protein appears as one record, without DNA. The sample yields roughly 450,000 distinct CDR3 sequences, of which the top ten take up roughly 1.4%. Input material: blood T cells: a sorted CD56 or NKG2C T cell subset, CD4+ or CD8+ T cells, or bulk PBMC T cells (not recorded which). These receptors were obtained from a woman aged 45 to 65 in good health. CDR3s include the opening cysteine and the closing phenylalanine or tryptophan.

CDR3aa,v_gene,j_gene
CASRSWDRGTETQYF,TRBV28,TRBJ2-5
CSARDGGKEKLFF,TRBV20-1,TRBJ1-4
CASSLASGSNGELFF,TRBV7-3,TRBJ2-2
CASSTRTSREGQHEQFF,TRBV7-8,TRBJ2-1
CASSEARGSLNEQFF,TRBV2,TRBJ2-1
CSVSVAGVNTGELFF,TRBV29-1,TRBJ2-2
CSARRPGARGETQYF,TRBV20-1,TRBJ2-5
CASSLSDSRTTDTQYF,TRBV7-9,TRBJ2-3
CASSLDRSSYNEQFF,TRBV5-1,TRBJ2-1
CASSLRGTFTDTQYF,TRBV7-9,TRBJ2-3
CASSATATNEKLFF,TRBV6-5,TRBJ1-4
CASSILGISGNTIYF,TRBV19,TRBJ1-3
CASSARGQGAQGYTF,TRBV2,TRBJ1-2
CASSQDRGGGTDTQYF,TRBV4-1,TRBJ2-3
CASSGLAGPSYEQYF,TRBV3-1,TRBJ2-7
CAWSVAGAGGNIQYF,TRBV30,TRBJ2-4
CASTAGGSGEQFF,TRBV5-1,TRBJ2-1
CASSYTAGGTQYF,TRBV6-5,TRBJ2-3
CSARTGVVTEAFF,TRBV20-1,TRBJ1-1
CASSQDRWTSAPREQFF,TRBV4-1,TRBJ2-1
CSAGGRGGEKLFF,TRBV29-1,TRBJ1-4
CSARLAESTDTQYF,TRBV20-1,TRBJ2-3
CASSSSPLYNEQFF,TRBV5-1,TRBJ2-1
CASSLVGTGNEKLFF,TRBV7-6,TRBJ1-4
CSYPGGSGDTQYF,TRBV29-1,TRBJ2-3
CASTVRGYNSPLHF,TRBV6-5,TRBJ1-6
CASSYVGGGEKLFF,TRBV6-6,TRBJ1-4
CASRAMGDWGQPQHF,TRBV6-1,TRBJ1-5
CAIRDRGFNTIYF,TRBV10-3,TRBJ1-3
CASSLAGGGHHEQYF,TRBV5-1,TRBJ2-7
CASSWTGGLGTDTQYF,TRBV6-2/TRBV6-3,TRBJ2-3
CASSPGLGIYEQYF,TRBV7-3,TRBJ2-7
CASSSLGLAGNQYF,TRBV27,TRBJ2-5
CASSWEAGLGYEQYF,TRBV11-3,TRBJ2-7
CASSGATGLLQGNEQFF,TRBV2,TRBJ2-1
CSARDSGRAVNTEAFF,TRBV20-1,TRBJ1-1
CASSSQGGKETQYF,TRBV27,TRBJ2-5
CASSPTRGQSGEKLFF,TRBV4-1,TRBJ1-4
CASSSRLAGAGGGNEQFF,TRBV11-2,TRBJ2-1
CASSLGTRETQYF,TRBV11-3,TRBJ2-5
CASSWGTSRNNEQFF,TRBV5-6,TRBJ2-1
CASSLTQEAGLLGNEQFF,TRBV4-2,TRBJ2-1
CASSAVAGVGEQYF,TRBV7-9,TRBJ2-7
CATSDLKGGQPNTGELFF,TRBV24-1,TRBJ2-2
CASSKFQTGGDGYTF,TRBV2,TRBJ1-2
CAYGVNEKLFF,TRBV7-9,TRBJ1-4
CASSRVGAFQQETQYF,TRBV7-2,TRBJ2-5
CASSSRGPLSYEQYF,TRBV7-3,TRBJ2-7
CASSLSSKLFYEQYF,TRBV5-5,TRBJ2-7
CSVDRGGGYTF,TRBV29-1,TRBJ1-2
CASSQARQRETQYF,TRBV3-1,TRBJ2-5
CASSRITNTGELFF,TRBV14,TRBJ2-2
CSVRGGARNTGELFF,TRBV29-1,TRBJ2-2
CASSPLGKSEQFF,TRBV7-3,TRBJ2-1
CASSPPQGMKYEQYF,TRBV28,TRBJ2-7
CASGQGLYEQYF,TRBV10-3,TRBJ2-7
CSASPRSSTEAFF,TRBV20-1,TRBJ1-1
CASSLSGQFNSPLHF,TRBV11-2,TRBJ1-6
CASSPQGVWNEQYF,TRBV25-1,TRBJ2-7